This T cell receptor (beta chain) was captured by sequencing in a study of molecular identifiers for immune sequencing clone quantification. TCRdb passed the PCR reads through MiXCR, listing each CDR3 protein once. Of about 320,000 distinct CDR3 sequences detected, about 21% appear once; the ten largest clones hold approximately 0.83%. The table lists this clonotype with many counts. After removal of 3 bases from V and 6 bases from J, the junction contained 2 bases not matched to a gene. Germline V lookup: CDR1 SGHNT, CDR2 YYREEE (reference sequence). The CDR3 extends over 13 amino acids. Specimen: naive CD8+ T cells from blood, with Jurkat cell RNA spiked in. Subset of the sample: FACS-sorted CD8+CD4-CCR7+CD45RA+ naive T cells. V gene TRBV5-4 combines with J gene TRBJ2-2, with TRBD1 matching over 7 bases. The TCR comes from a human donor in good health. Some libraries in this study had Jurkat cell RNA spiked in. CDR3 amino acids: CASSYRGPGELFF. The CDR3 coding sequence is TGTGCCAGCAGCTACAGGGGTCCCGGGGAGCTGTTTTTT.